Listed here are 4 T cell receptor beta chains from one sample, sequenced in a study of T cells in Graves' hyperthyroidism and ophthalmopathy. What was amplified from RNA transcripts were TCR beta CDR3 regions. First-round RT-PCR with HTBI primers amplified the TCR CDR3 region. TCRdb reprocessed the multiplex PCR reads with MiXCR, giving one entry per CDR3 protein. The sample has about 400,000 distinct CDR3 sequences; roughly 15% are singletons. The source material was blood. Every receptor here comes from a woman in her sixties or seventies with Graves' ophthalmopathy.

This clonotype was counted many times. This sequence joins TRBV12-5 and TRBJ2-5, with D possibly being TRBD1 or TRBD2 (5 bases each). Trimming left V 4 bases short and J 2 bases short, with 11 bases between. The CDR3 totals 14 residues. Germline-derived CDR1 and CDR2 are LGHNT and FRNRAP. CDR3 amino acids: CASGWGEGQETQYF. In DNA, the CDR3 is TGTGCTAGTGGTTGGGGTGAGGGGCAAGAGACCCAGTACTTC. Combining the CDR3 with reference TRBV12-5 and TRBJ2-5 gives the whole variable domain DARVTQTPRHKVTEMGQEVTMRCQPILGHNTVFWYRQTMMQGLELLAYFRNRAPLDDSGMPKDRFSAEMPDATLATLKIQPSEPRDSAVYFCASGWGEGQETQYFGPGTRLLVL.

This chain links TRBV28 with TRBJ1-2, with TRBD1 matching 7 bases. The germline V gene has CDR1 MDHEN and CDR2 SYDVKM. This CDR3 has 14 residues. Germline trimming cut 5 bases from V and 7 bases from J; bases unmatched to any gene: 10. The CDR3 sequence is CASSQGNRGGGYTF. In DNA, the CDR3 is TGTGCCAGCAGTCAAGGTAACAGGGGAGGTGGCTACACCTTC.

This clonotype was observed many times. J is TRBJ1-5 and V is TRBV12-3 or TRBV12-4, with 8 bases fitting TRBD1. The J segment lost 0 bases and the V segment lost 6 bases, leaving 10 bases of the junction unmatched. The CDR3 extends over 17 amino acids. This CDR3 is CASSSSYRGSSNQPQHF. The CDR3 region has the DNA TGTGCCAGCAGCTCATCTTACAGGGGGAGTAGCAATCAGCCCCAGCATTTT.

In the case of this clonotype: Germline is not matched at one junction end, which may reflect a read error. This chain connects TRBV5-1 to TRBJ2-1; 7 bases match TRBD2. CDR1 is SGHRS and CDR2 is YFSETQ in the germline V gene. The CDR3 has 15 amino acids. CDR3 coding DNA: TGCGCCAGCAGCCTAGCGGACCCGTCCTACAGTGAGCAGTTCTTC. It is translated as CASSLADPSYSEQFF.